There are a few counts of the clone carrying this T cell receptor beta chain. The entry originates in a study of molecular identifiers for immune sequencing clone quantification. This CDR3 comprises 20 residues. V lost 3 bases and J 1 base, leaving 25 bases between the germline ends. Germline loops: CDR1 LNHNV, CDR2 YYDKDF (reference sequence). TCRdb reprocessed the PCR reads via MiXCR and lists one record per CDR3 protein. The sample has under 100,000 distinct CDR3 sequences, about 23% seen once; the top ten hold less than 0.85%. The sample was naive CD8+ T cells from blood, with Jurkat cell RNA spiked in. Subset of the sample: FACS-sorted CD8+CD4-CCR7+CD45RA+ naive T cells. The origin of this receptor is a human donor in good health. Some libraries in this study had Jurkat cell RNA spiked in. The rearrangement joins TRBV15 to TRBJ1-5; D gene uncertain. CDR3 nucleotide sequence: TGTGCCACCAGCAGCCTAACCCCCGGTGGGTACGGTGGGAGCAATCAGCCCCAGCATTTT. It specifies CATSSLTPGGYGGSNQPQHF.